This TCR beta chain was identified in a study of T cell responses to AZD1222 COVID-19 vaccine. The CDR3 is 15 residues long. Trimming shortened V by 4 bases and J by 1 base, and 15 bases separated the two germline ends. The germline V gene has CDR1 SGDLS and CDR2 YYNGEE. Comments on this clone: Its antigen is not identified.

Repertoires were generated with immunoSEQ multiplex PCR, while TCRdb's copy carries only in-frame clones and drops some. The sample records over 140,000 clones, more than 85% being singletons. Regarding the study as a whole: The number of AZD1222 recipients seropositive at baseline was only six. Spike-specific TCR breadth and depth grew following two AZD1222 doses.

This chain links TRBV9 with TRBJ2-7; possible D gene TRBD2, 5 bases. The input for sequencing was peripheral blood, taken 28 days after the second AZD1222 dose. The sequence came from an adult who received the AZD1222 COVID-19 vaccine. Here the CDR3 DNA reads TGTGCCAGCAGCCCCCGGACTGCCCCTTCCTACGAGCAGTACTTC. Translated, it gives CASSPRTAPSYEQYF.